Given below is one T cell receptor (beta chain) in context. Which antigen it targets is not known. Base qualities were left out, and no much larger clone turns up one base away. Measured from the cysteine to the phenylalanine, the CDR3 is 12 residues long. CDR3 DNA is the only sequence kept; it has 36 bases, read in frame from the first base. At the junction V is shortened by 6 bases and J by 5 bases, with 13 bases in between. The germline V gene specifies SQVTM as CDR1 and ANQGSEA as CDR2. The sample belongs to a study of blood T cell repertoires in COVID-19 (dated by TCRdb to the early 2020s). Turning to the overall study: Samples from collaborators originated in the United States, Italy and Spain and spanned both the acute and convalescent phases of COVID-19. Where available, HLA class I and class II types were taken from metadata supplied by the sample provider and were not determined by assay-based typing. Sample metadata almost always included a de-identified subject ID, COVID-19 status, age in years and sex. The samples were drawn from the first 160 participants of the ongoing ImmuneRACE study and from roughly 1,300 subjects provided by 6 global collaborators. Deeply sampled blood TCRbeta repertoires from subjects exposed to, actively infected with, or recovered from COVID-19 were included in the dataset. The repertoires were released in a freely available public database intended as a resource for research on the immune response to SARS-CoV-2. The prospective study material was composed of cDNA or gDNA derived from T cells, B-cell-depleted T cells, or PBMCs.

On the study overall, not on this receptor specifically: The amount of clinical and demographic metadata varied by source and participant and was provided uncurated.

TCRbeta CDR3 regions were amplified from genomic DNA by means of the immunoSEQ Assay, a bias-controlled multiplex PCR. Under the source paper's analysis protocol: Within the assay, amplification of reference gene primers was used to estimate how many nucleated cells each sample contained. To quantify the absolute abundance of each unique TCRbeta CDR3 rearrangement, sequence reads were collapsed and filtered. For each sample, productive Simpson clonality was calculated as the square root of Simpson's diversity index over productive rearrangements. TCRdb provides this immuneACCESS table in a form limited to in-frame rearrangements. Some clones are lacking; in checked studies, under half of them reflect an unresolved V gene, and why the rest are absent is not known. V and J calls plus clone size are reproduced from that table; the DNA served to infer D and trimming. Within this sample are a few hundred thousand clones, with 85% of them counted one time only. The ten largest clones take up approximately 19% of the sample.

In the prospective study, participants were roughly 18 to 100 years old, resided in approximately 25 geographic areas of the United States, and were enrolled through a virtual design. To assign participants to cohorts, the prospective study relied on clinical history that participants themselves reported in a screening survey and a study questionnaire. ImmuneRACE Cohort 3 recovered participants were defined by two consecutive negative NP/OP PCR tests, healthcare professional clearance, or symptom resolution. In the prospective study, whole blood, serum and a nasopharyngeal or oropharyngeal swab were collected from each participant by mobile phlebotomists. Participants in the prospective study had the option to provide additional blood draws and questionnaires over a roughly 2-month period. Before DNA extraction, blood samples from the prospective study were shipped at room temperature or frozen.

The rearranged chain carries TRBV29-1 and TRBJ1-1, with TRBD1 as a weak D call on 5 bases. Sequences were obtained from PBMCs or T cells enriched from blood (not recorded which). This sequence was found in a middle-aged man who had recovered from COVID-19. The CDR3 amino acid sequence is: CSVSTRGTEAFF. The sequence in DNA is TGCAGCGTGTCGACACGGGGGACTGAAGCTTTCTTT.